This T cell receptor beta chain was sequenced during a study of T cell repertoires in aging, cancer and after chemotherapy. The V and J ends lost 7 bases and 1 base respectively, with 11 bases between them. CDR3 size: 14 residues. A mixed TRB-A/B primer pool amplified rearranged TRB by multiplex touch-down PCR. From the multiplex PCR reads, TCRdb called clonotypes with MiXCR, one entry per CDR3 protein. The data show about 8,700 distinct CDR3 sequences, with around 32% seen just once and roughly 3.3% held by the top ten. Amplification of TCR beta used genomic DNA extracted from peripheral blood. This clonotype originated in a human donor in good health. The material sequenced was blood. The chain employs TRBV12-3 or TRBV12-4 and TRBJ2-1; possibly TRBD2 for D (6 bases). The CDR3 DNA follows: TGTGCCAGCACTAGGACTACATCCTACAATGAGCAGTTCTTC. Translated: CASTRTTSYNEQFF.